These 17 T cell receptor beta chains were all obtained from the same sample, sequenced in a study of immune heterogeneity within non-small cell lung tumors. The TCR beta CDR3 region underwent multiplex PCR amplification with 32 V and 13 J primers. MiXCR, applied by TCRdb to the multiplex PCR reads, yields one record per CDR3 protein. The repertoire includes about 1,900 distinct CDR3 sequences, around 42% of them detected once, and about 12% sits in the top ten. Template material comprised bulk tumor genomic DNA at about 660 ng per sample. Primary tumors were biopsied several times each, far apart, intraoperatively. With untreated, newly diagnosed non-small cell lung cancer, the patients went on to undergo curative surgery. Sequenced input: lung tumor tissue. These receptors were collected from a man aged 70-80 years with non-small cell lung cancer.

The J gene is TRBJ2-1, the V gene TRBV20-1; tentative D call: TRBD2 (5 bases). The CDR3 length is 14 residues. Germline-derived CDR1 and CDR2 are DFQATT and SNEGSKA (reference sequence). Trimming left V 4 bases short and J 10 bases short, with 20 bases between. CDR3 bases: TGCAGTGCTAACCCGAGGCGGGTGGGAGCGGAGCAGTTCTTC. Amino acids: CSANPRRVGAEQFF.

The chain employs TRBV19 and TRBJ1-1; D uncertain. V was cut by 6 bases and J by 3 bases, with 5 bases left in between. This CDR3 is 11 amino acids long. Germline V gene data show CDR1 as LNHDA and CDR2 as SQIVND (reference sequence). The DNA of the CDR3 is TGTGCCAGTAGGGGATACACTGAAGCTTTCTTT. Its protein is CASRGYTEAFF.

The chain carries TRBV5-6 and TRBJ1-2; D perhaps matches TRBD1 (6 bases). Trimming took off 3 bases at V and 4 bases at J, with 16 bases between the two ends. This CDR3 is 15 amino acids long. Germline-derived CDR1 and CDR2 are SGHDT and YYEEEE. The CDR3 DNA sequence: TGTGCCAGCAGCTACACAGGAGGGGGAGTCTATGGCTACACCTTC. It specifies CASSYTGGGVYGYTF.

This clonotype occurred once. The V gene is TRBV6-2 or TRBV6-3, the J gene TRBJ1-3, with D possibly being TRBD1 (5 bases). The CDR3 is 15 residues long. Germline V CDR1 and CDR2: MNHEY, SVGEGT. The ends were cut back, 7 bases at V and 0 bases at J, with 13 bases in the middle. The CDR3 bases are TGTGCCAGCACCATGGGACCGACCTCTGGAAACACCATATATTTT. Translated: CASTMGPTSGNTIYF.

This clonotype came up a few times. The chain couples TRBV20-1 to TRBJ2-2, with 9 bases aligning to TRBD2. CDR1 is DFQATT, CDR2 SNEGSKA, per germline (reference sequence). CDR3 length equals 15 residues. Trimming took 4 bases from V and 0 from J; bases not matched to a gene: 3. The DNA of the CDR3 is TGCAGTGCTACAAGCGGGAGGACGAACACCGGGGAGCTGTTTTTT. Amino acid sequence: CSATSGRTNTGELFF.

This clonotype was observed a handful of times. This chain uses TRBV2 with TRBJ2-2, with TRBD1 matching over 8 bases. J lost 4 bases, V lost 6 bases, and 4 bases had no gene match. Germline V gives CDR1 SNHLY, CDR2 FYNNEI. The CDR3 loop spans 14 amino acids. Written as DNA, the CDR3 is TGTGCCAGCAGGGACAGGGTGGGCACCGGGGAGCTGTTTTTT. Protein: CASRDRVGTGELFF.

The chain uses TRBV18 and TRBJ2-7, with TRBD1 matching over 9 bases. CDR3 length equals 14 residues. Trimming cost V 2 bases and J 6 bases; bases outside gene matches: 5. Germline V gene lookup returns CDR1 KGHSH and CDR2 LQKENI. Written as DNA, the CDR3 is TGTGCCAGCTCACCAGGGACAGGGACGGGCGAGCAGTACTTC. It is translated as CASSPGTGTGEQYF.

This chain connects TRBV2 to TRBJ1-5; TRBD1 agrees at 9 bases. CDR3 length: 15 amino acids. The junction had 10 bases not matched to a gene; V was cut back by 6 bases and J by 7 bases. Germline CDR1 SNHLY, CDR2 FYNNEI. The CDR3 nucleotides are TGTGCCAGCAGGTCGGGTGGACAGGGGCGGCAGCCCCAGCATTTT. Amino acid sequence: CASRSGGQGRQPQHF.

Worth noting for this clonotype: A much bigger clone sits one base away, suggesting this may be a read error. The V gene is TRBV7-9, the J gene TRBJ2-1, with TRBD1 identical over 7 bases. The germline V gene encodes CDR1 SEHNR and CDR2 FQNEAQ (reference sequence). The CDR3 spans 14 residues. V lost 4 bases, J lost 10 bases, and 10 bases stayed unmatched. The DNA for the CDR3 is TGTGCCAGCAGCTCCAGTGGGACAGTCAACGAGCAGTTCTTC. It encodes CASSSSGTVNEQFF.

The chain recombines TRBV4-1 with TRBJ1-2; perhaps TRBD1 as D (5 bases). CDR3 size: 14 residues. Per germline, CDR1 MGHRA and CDR2 YSYEKL. Trimming cost V 3 bases and J 6 bases, with 14 bases left between them. The DNA for the CDR3 is TGCGCCAGCAGCCATGGGGTAGGGGCTAATGGCTACACCTTC. Translation gives CASSHGVGANGYTF.

The V call is TRBV7-2, the J call TRBJ2-5; 12 bases are a match to TRBD2. Per the germline V gene, CDR1 is SGHTA and CDR2 is FQGNSA. V lost 2 bases, J lost 5 bases, and 0 bases stayed unmatched. CDR3 length: 14 amino acids. The CDR3 region is CASSLLAGGETQYF. The CDR3 coding sequence is TGTGCCAGCAGCTTACTAGCGGGAGGGGAGACCCAGTACTTC.

To note about this clonotype: A single base separates this from a much larger clone, so it may be a read error. This chain links TRBV10-3 with TRBJ2-2; tentatively, D is TRBD2 (6 bases). The CDR3 sequence is 15 residues long. Per germline, CDR1 ENHRY and CDR2 SYGVKD. The CDR3 spells CATSLGGPLTGGLFF. CDR3 sequence (DNA): TGTGCCACTTCCCTGGGGGGACCTCTAACCGGGGGGCTGTTTTTT.

The rearrangement links TRBV19 to TRBJ2-5, with D perhaps TRBD2 (6 bases). Trimming removed 5 bases from V and 0 bases from J, with 10 bases in between. CDR1 LNHDA and CDR2 SQIVND come from the germline V gene (reference sequence). This CDR3 region has 14 residues. CDR3 protein: CASSFRTNQETQYF. The CDR3 region has the DNA TGTGCCAGTAGTTTCAGGACTAACCAAGAGACCCAGTACTTC.

The chain joins TRBV5-6 to TRBJ2-3, with D perhaps TRBD1 (6 bases). The CDR3 totals 16 residues. V lost 0 bases to trimming and J lost 2 bases, with 13 bases between them. Germline CDR1 is SGHDT and CDR2 is YYEEEE. The CDR3 is CASSLVGAGLTDTQYF. The CDR3 DNA sequence: TGTGCCAGCAGCTTGGTGGGGGCCGGTCTCACAGATACGCAGTATTTT.

This sequence joins TRBV4-1 and TRBJ2-4, with TRBD1 matching over 9 bases. Per germline, CDR1 MGHRA and CDR2 YSYEKL. V lost 3 bases to trimming and J lost 9 bases; unmatched junction nucleotides: 12. This CDR3 contains 16 residues. CDR3 DNA sequence: TGCGCCAGCAGCCAGCAAACCGGGACAGGGTCGGTCATTCAGTACTTC. Translation: CASSQQTGTGSVIQYF.

V and J are TRBV7-6 and TRBJ1-6; D possibly corresponds to TRBD1 (6 bases). Germline values: CDR1 SGHVS, CDR2 FNYEAQ. This CDR3 is 13 amino acids long. The germline V and J ends were trimmed by 6 bases and 9 bases, with 12 bases remaining between them. The CDR3 loop reads CASREGVGSPLHF. CDR3 in DNA: TGTGCCAGCAGGGAGGGGGTAGGTTCACCCCTCCACTTT.

The chain recombines TRBV12-3 or TRBV12-4 with TRBJ1-1, with 7 positions matching TRBD1. Trimming took 3 bases from V and 0 from J; bases not matched to a gene: 1. The CDR3 has 14 amino acids. As DNA, the CDR3 is TGTGCCAGCAGTTTGGGACAGATGAACACTGAAGCTTTCTTT. It is translated as CASSLGQMNTEAFF.